Following are 26 T cell receptor beta chains from one sample sequenced in a study of cytomegalovirus exposure and HLA in healthy donors. PCR used 60 Vbeta primers and 13 Jbeta primers. The repertoire was sequenced with immunoSEQ multiplex PCR; TCRdb's copy has only in-frame clones and lacks some. The sample has around 160,000 clones; around 79% are singletons. The sequenced sample was PBMCs. These receptors were collected from a woman in her forties in good health and CMV-seropositive.

This clone was observed a few times. This rearrangement joins TRBV7-9 to TRBJ1-3, with D possibly TRBD1 on 6 matching bases. CDR3 length: 15 amino acids. V was cut by 4 bases and J by 0 bases, with 10 bases left in between. Germline CDR1 SEHNR, CDR2 FQNEAQ (reference sequence). The CDR3 DNA sequence: TGTGCCAGCAGCTCGACAGGCAACTCTGGAAACACCATATATTTT. It translates to CASSSTGNSGNTIYF.

This rearrangement joins TRBV6-1 to TRBJ2-7; D not resolved. The germline gives CDR1 MNHNS, CDR2 SASEGT. The CDR3 has 12 amino acids. V lost 3 bases to trimming and J lost 6 bases, with 9 bases between them. CDR3 in amino acids: CASSDEPGEQYF. The CDR3 coding sequence is TGTGCCAGCAGTGACGAACCCGGCGAGCAGTACTTC.

The chain is built from TRBV6-5 and TRBJ1-4; a weak D match, TRBD1 (5 bases). V was trimmed by 2 bases and J by 2 bases, leaving 9 bases between them. Germline values: CDR1 MNHEY, CDR2 SVGAGI. The CDR3 is made up of 15 amino acids. CDR3 residues: CASSYAGLTNEKLFF. CDR3 coding DNA: TGTGCCAGCAGTTACGCAGGGCTGACTAATGAAAAACTGTTTTTT.

V is TRBV5-4 and J is TRBJ2-1; 10 nucleotides align to TRBD2. V shed 4 bases, J shed 6 bases, and the junction held 7 bases outside the gene matches. Looked up from germline, CDR1 is SGHNT and CDR2 is YYREEE (reference sequence). The CDR3 runs 15 residues. The CDR3 loop reads CASSGGLADFNEQFF. CDR3 DNA sequence: TGTGCCAGCAGCGGAGGACTAGCGGACTTCAATGAGCAGTTCTTC.

The J gene is TRBJ2-7, the V gene TRBV5-4, with TRBD2 matching over 8 bases. Germline trimming cut 2 bases from V and 3 bases from J; bases unmatched to any gene: 4. Germline V gives CDR1 SGHNT, CDR2 YYREEE (reference sequence). The CDR3 loop spans 14 amino acids. The CDR3 loop is CASSLRRGDYEQYF. CDR3 bases: TGTGCCAGCAGCTTAAGGCGGGGGGACTACGAGCAGTACTTC.

The chain carries TRBV30 and TRBJ1-5, with D possibly TRBD1 on 6 matching bases. The CDR3 is 13 residues long. Germline values: CDR1 GTSNPN, CDR2 SVGIG (reference sequence). V was cut by 4 bases and J by 0 bases, with 7 bases left in between. In DNA, the CDR3 is TGTGCCTGGAAGGGGGATAGCAATCAGCCCCAGCATTTT. This gives the protein CAWKGDSNQPQHF.

CDR3 DNA sequence: TGTGCCAGCAGCCAAGAGGCACAGGGGGCGTATGGCTACACCTTC. It codes for CASSQEAQGAYGYTF. The chain joins TRBV14 to TRBJ1-2; TRBD1 agrees at 9 bases. The CDR3 contains 15 residues. The junction had 4 bases not matched to a gene; V was cut back by 0 bases and J by 5 bases. The germline CDR1 and CDR2 sequences are SGHDN and FVKESK.

The V call is TRBV6-6, the J call TRBJ1-1; TRBD1 might be the D (5 bases). The CDR3 contains 13 residues. Germline V gives CDR1 MNHNY, CDR2 SVGAGI (reference sequence). V lost 6 bases and J lost 5, with 13 bases in between. CDR3 nucleotide sequence: TGTGCCAGCAGCAATCCGGAGGGGACTGAAGCTTTCTTT. Translated, it gives CASSNPEGTEAFF.

The V and J genes are TRBV25-1 and TRBJ2-5, with a possible D match to TRBD2 (6 bases). The J call could be wrong; TRBJ2-7 is a better fit for the DNA end. Germline values: CDR1 MGHDK, CDR2 SYGVNS. The CDR3 has 13 residues. DNA of the CDR3: TGTGCCAGTTCGGGACTTATCTCCTACGAGCAGTACTTC. Translated, it gives CASSGLISYEQYF.

This sequence joins TRBV7-2 and TRBJ2-5; TRBD1 aligns across 11 bases. CDR3 length equals 14 residues. CDR1 is SGHTA and CDR2 is FQGNSA in the germline V gene. V was clipped by 5 bases and J by 6 bases; unmatched bases: 5. CDR3: CASSTGQGGKTQYF. DNA for the CDR3: TGTGCCAGCAGCACGGGACAGGGGGGAAAGACCCAGTACTTC.

Details on this clone: The junction does not match germline at one end; this may be a read error. This chain joins TRBV18 and TRBJ2-2, with 10 bases lining up with TRBD1. Germline CDR1 is KGHSH and CDR2 is LQKENI. CDR3 size: 19 residues. For the CDR3, the DNA is TGTGCCGGCTCATCTACCCGACAGGGGGCAGATTTGAACACCGGGGAGCTGTTTTTT. It specifies CAGSSTRQGADLNTGELFF.

In this sample, this clone turned up once. The chain employs TRBV27 and TRBJ2-1, with 12 bases matching TRBD1. The V gene end was trimmed by 4 bases and the J gene end by 10 bases; junction bases not matched to a gene: 11. The germline V gene has CDR1 MNHEY and CDR2 SMNVEV (reference sequence). The CDR3 loop spans 16 amino acids. The CDR3 DNA sequence: TGTGCCAGCAGTTACACGCCGGGACAGGGGGCGAAAGAGCAGTTCTTC. It encodes CASSYTPGQGAKEQFF.

The rearrangement uses TRBV4-3 and TRBJ2-5; D gene ambiguous. Germline CDR1 is LGHNA and CDR2 is YSLEER. The CDR3 consists of 15 residues. Trimming pared 0 bases from V and 1 base from J, leaving 9 bases between. The CDR3 reads CASSQEMALQETQYF. The CDR3 nucleotides read TGCGCCAGCAGCCAAGAGATGGCCCTCCAAGAGACCCAGTACTTC.

V is TRBV7-8 and J is TRBJ1-2, with TRBD1 matching 10 bases. Per the germline V gene, CDR1 is SGHVS and CDR2 is FQNEAQ. Unmatched junction bases numbered 9, after V lost 3 bases and J lost 5 bases. The CDR3 runs to 16 residues. Here the CDR3 reads CASSLSHGTGEYGYTF. DNA of the CDR3: TGTGCCAGCAGCTTGTCCCACGGGACAGGGGAGTATGGCTACACCTTC.

The V call is TRBV2, the J call TRBJ1-2; tentatively, D is TRBD1 (6 bases). Germline assignment: CDR1 SNHLY and CDR2 FYNNEI. This CDR3 spans 16 amino acids. V lost 6 bases to trimming and J lost 1 base, with 18 bases between them. CDR3 DNA sequence: TGTGCCAGCAGCGTTTCTTCAGGACAGATTAACTATGGCTACACCTTC. Translation: CASSVSSGQINYGYTF.

CDR3 nucleotides: TGTGCCTGGGATAGCGGAGGGAGCTCCTACGAGCAGTACTTC. Residues: CAWDSGGSSYEQYF. V and J are TRBV30 and TRBJ2-7; weak D call: TRBD2 (6 bases). Germline CDR1 is GTSNPN and CDR2 is SVGIG (reference sequence). The CDR3 has 14 amino acids. The ends were cut back, 5 bases at V and 0 bases at J, with 14 bases in the middle.

In this sample, this clone turned up a few times. V is TRBV2 and J is TRBJ2-5; tentatively, D is TRBD1 (6 bases). Germline V lookup: CDR1 SNHLY, CDR2 FYNNEI. V lost 4 bases, J lost 3 bases, and 9 bases lay in between. The CDR3 loop spans 13 amino acids. CDR3 nucleotide sequence: TGTGCCAGCAGTGGAAACAGGGAAGAGACCCAGTACTTC. It specifies CASSGNREETQYF.

The chain employs TRBV6-6 and TRBJ1-3, with D uncertain. Germline CDR1 is MNHNY and CDR2 is SVGAGI (reference sequence). The CDR3 spans 16 residues. The V end lost 1 base, the J end lost 4 bases, and 14 bases lay between the germline ends. Here the CDR3 DNA reads TGTGCCAGCAGTTACTATGACACGCGACCCGGAAACACCATATATTTT. This sequence encodes CASSYYDTRPGNTIYF.

Turning to this clone: One end of the junction varies from germline; a read error may be responsible. The chain joins TRBV11-2 to TRBJ2-5; TRBD2 is a possible D gene (5 bases). The CDR3 loop spans 15 amino acids. The germline V gene encodes CDR1 SGHAT and CDR2 FQNNGV. CDR3 coding DNA: TGTGCCAGCAGCCCCGCTCTGGCGGGCCAAGGGACCCAGTACTTC. Translating gives CASSPALAGQGTQYF.

This clone was seen a few times. The chain employs TRBV2 and TRBJ1-2, with a possible D match to TRBD1 (6 bases). The germline CDR1 and CDR2 sequences are SNHLY and FYNNEI. The CDR3 has 14 amino acids. V was trimmed by 4 bases and J by 8 bases, leaving 17 bases between them. This chain's CDR3 is CASSVSGQTMGYTF. The CDR3 nucleotides are TGTGCCAGCAGTGTGTCCGGACAGACAATGGGCTACACCTTC.

The chain couples TRBV30 to TRBJ1-1, with D tentatively TRBD1 (5 bases). CDR3 size: 13 residues. Looked up from germline, CDR1 is GTSNPN and CDR2 is SVGIG (reference sequence). V was trimmed by 0 bases and J by 1 base, leaving 6 bases between them. The CDR3 nucleotides are TGTGCCTGGAGTGTAGGACAGAACACTGAAGCTTTCTTT. Residues: CAWSVGQNTEAFF.

The rearrangement links TRBV6-5 to TRBJ1-4; perhaps TRBD1 as D (5 bases). This CDR3 has 14 amino acids. Germline CDR1 MNHEY, CDR2 SVGAGI. V lost 5 bases and J 8 bases, leaving 15 bases between the germline ends. CDR3 sequence reads: CASSPPGFREKLFF. The CDR3 nucleotides read TGTGCCAGCAGTCCCCCAGGGTTTCGCGAAAAACTGTTTTTT.

The chain has TRBV18 and TRBJ1-3; no clear D. Trimming left V 6 bases short and J 0 bases short, with 12 bases between. Per germline, CDR1 KGHSH and CDR2 LQKENI. The CDR3 runs to 15 residues. The CDR3 DNA follows: TGTGCCAGCTCCCTAAGAGCTTCCTCTGGAAACACCATATATTTT. It yields the protein CASSLRASSGNTIYF.

The chain combines TRBV19 with TRBJ2-5; the match to TRBD2 covers 10 bases. The length of the CDR3 is 15 residues. After removal of 0 bases from V and 5 bases from J, the junction contained 3 bases not matched to a gene. Germline loops: CDR1 LNHDA, CDR2 SQIVND (reference sequence). CDR3 loop: CASSIDASGSETQYF. As DNA, the CDR3 is TGTGCCAGTAGTATAGATGCTAGCGGGAGCGAGACCCAGTACTTC.

This clone appeared a few times. The chain combines TRBV11-3 with TRBJ2-2, with D possibly matching TRBD1 (6 bases). With 5 bases removed from V and 6 bases from J, the gap between germline ends came to 19 bases. This CDR3 has 16 amino acids. The germline gives CDR1 SGHNT, CDR2 YENEEA. CDR3 sequence: CASSPRITQGPGELFF. The CDR3 region has the DNA TGTGCCAGCAGCCCGAGGATAACACAGGGACCCGGGGAGCTGTTTTTT.

The chain combines TRBV6-5 with TRBJ2-3, with 10 bases lining up with TRBD2. Trimming removed 2 bases from V and 2 bases from J; junction bases left unmatched: 4. CDR1 MNHEY and CDR2 SVGAGI come from the germline V gene. The CDR3 runs 16 residues. The CDR3 nucleotides are TGTGCCAGCAGTTACGGCCTAGCGGGAGACACAGATACGCAGTATTTT. This encodes CASSYGLAGDTDTQYF.